This TCR beta chain was retrieved from a study of T cells in localized non-small cell lung cancer (TCRdb year 2020). Notes on the research overall: The study examined T cell repertoires in 200 to 300 patients with early-stage NSCLC and compared tumors with uninvolved tumor-adjacent lungs. The cohort was made up of fewer than 250 treatment-naive NSCLC patients whose localized lung tumors had been resected. Of the NSCLC patients, 129 were male and approximately 100 were female, and the mean age was approximately 66 years. Broader findings and caveats from the paper: Because multi-region tumor sequencing was not done, intratumor heterogeneity could not be ruled out. Longer overall survival was associated with higher blood T cell density, whereas shorter survival was associated with higher adjacent-lung clonality. Uninvolved tumor-adjacent lung showed the highest T cell clonality, higher than tumor, which suggests more focused antigenic responses in the uninvolved tumor-adjacent lung. Since the design was exploratory, TCR variables were selected using unadjusted p-values with no false-discovery rate correction. A median of approximately 57 of the top 100 tumor clones were detected in paired uninvolved adjacent lung, and about 29 of these tumor clones were also found among the top 100 clones of the paired uninvolved adjacent lung.

With regard to this clone: The target of this receptor is not known. Base quality data are lacking; no much larger clone is found one base away.

TCR beta CDR3 regions were sequenced from DNA using the immunoSEQ Assay. In the original analysis: To compute T cell density, TCR beta template counts were normalized to usable DNA, which was estimated by amplifying housekeeping genes. Richness was estimated with the preseqR package, extrapolating to 400,000 templates for PBMC samples and 120,000 templates for tissue samples. Clonality was defined as one minus Pielou's evenness. Tissue-enriched TCRs were identified by differential abundance testing using productive amino-acid clonotypes, minimum total count 5 and alpha 0.1. The Jaccard Index and the Morisita Overlap Index were used to measure how much the repertoires overlapped between compartments. GLIPH clustered TCR beta CDR3s with public tetramer-defined viral CDR3s; viral motifs required at least three viral sequences plus V-gene enrichment. TCRdb took over this immuneACCESS table, retaining in-frame rearrangements with V and J assigned. Such tables are incomplete; in checked studies, under half of the missing clones stem from an unresolved V gene, and the remainder is unexplained. That table furnishes V, J and clone size, whereas the DNA furnished D and trimming. This sample gives approximately 63,000 clones in total; around nine tenths of them show up just once. The ten largest account for 22% of the sample.

At diagnosis, tumor, uninvolved tumor-adjacent lung and peripheral blood were collected and then preserved as a mix of FFPE and fresh-frozen material. For TCR repertoire profiling, the blood samples were analyzed as peripheral blood mononuclear cells. The specimen comprised peripheral blood, sampled before any cancer treatment. This TCR came from a man between 35 and 75 years old with stage I squamous cell lung carcinoma.

Here is the DNA: TGTGCCAGCAATATTCGTGGGGCAGGGAGCTCCTACGAGCAGTACTTC. Its amino acids are CASNIRGAGSSYEQYF. The receptor chain draws on TRBV28 and TRBJ2-7, with the D gene possibly TRBD1 or TRBD2, each one fitting 5 bases. The CDR3 covers 16 residues, taking in both the cysteine and the phenylalanine. Only the CDR3 portion is preserved as DNA: 48 bases, with reading frame beginning at the first base. CDR1 is given as MDHEN and CDR2 as SYDVKM, both from the germline V gene. V lost 7 bases and J lost 0 bases; the stretch between them is 19 bases long.